Listed below are T cell receptor beta chains from one sample, sequenced in a study of T cell repertoires in cytomegalovirus infection. Using its own MiXCR run on the reads, TCRdb lists one record per CDR3 protein. The sample holds 100,000 to 120,000 distinct CDR3 sequences, under 35% seen once. Their antigen targets remain unknown. The source was CD8+ T cells from cultured PBMCs, collected from culture after CMV antigen stimulation. The receptors stem from a human donor in good health (CMV status not recorded). Some clones in this sample may be carry-over from other donors' samples. The CDR3 runs from the conserved cysteine through the conserved F or W. A D gene is named only where the DNA matches it firmly. Size values are once, few and many counts, or a class for expanded clones, and some rows have none.

TRBD1	TRBV6-6	-	TRBJ2-5	CASWTGKTPTETQYF	TGTGCCAGCTGGACAGGGAAGACCCCGACGGAGACCCAGTACTTC
TRBD1	TRBV20-1	-	TRBJ2-5	CSARDREAQETQYF	TGCAGTGCGCGGGACAGGGAAGCCCAAGAGACCCAGTACTTC
-	TRBV19	-	TRBJ2-7	CASSINSHEQYF	TGTGCCAGTAGTATAAATTCCCACGAGCAGTACTTC
-	TRBV25-1	many	TRBJ2-7	CASSAGAYEQYF	TGTGCCAGCAGTGCGGGGGCCTACGAGCAGTACTTC
TRBD1	TRBV2	many	TRBJ2-7	CASRRQGTYEQYF	TGTGCCAGCAGAAGACAGGGGACCTACGAGCAGTACTTC
TRBD1	TRBV6-1	-	TRBJ1-6	CASITGTGYNSPLHF	TGTGCCAGCATTACCGGGACAGGGTACAATTCACCCCTCCACTTT
-	TRBV12-3/TRBV12-4	many	TRBJ1-2	CASSLGGLYGYTF	TGTGCCAGCAGTTTAGGGGGGCTCTATGGCTACACCTTC
TRBD1	TRBV28	-	TRBJ2-5	CASSSEGDRGRVQETQYF	TGTGCCAGCAGTTCGGAGGGCGACAGGGGGCGCGTCCAAGAGACCCAGTACTTC
TRBD1	TRBV6-6	-	TRBJ2-6	CASSPGGAIRANVLTF	TGTGCCAGCTCCCCAGGGGGCGCGATCCGGGCCAACGTCCTGACTTTC
TRBD1	TRBV12-3/TRBV12-4	many	TRBJ2-3	CASSLDRTTDTQYF	TGTGCCAGCAGTTTGGACAGGACCACAGATACGCAGTATTTT
-	TRBV6-6	-	TRBJ2-2	CATDPGFIETGELFF	TGTGCCACCGACCCAGGGTTTATCGAGACCGGGGAGCTGTTTTTT
-	TRBV7-2	-	TRBJ2-7	CASSPVAAPSYEQYF	TGTGCCAGCAGCCCCGTGGCTGCCCCCTCCTACGAGCAGTACTTC
-	TRBV11-1	-	TRBJ1-1	CASSRQRGRNTEAFF	TGTGCCAGCAGTCGACAGAGGGGGAGGAACACTGAAGCTTTCTTT
-	TRBV12-3/TRBV12-4	few	TRBJ2-3	CASRGTGSQLVRDTQYF	TGTGCCAGCAGGGGTACAGGGTCCCAATTAGTCAGAGATACGCAGTATTTT
-	TRBV6-6	-	TRBJ1-1	CASSFVRRENTEAFF	TGTGCCAGCAGTTTTGTGCGACGGGAAAACACTGAAGCTTTCTTT
-	TRBV20-1	-	TRBJ1-6	CSARDPLRTENSPLHF	TGCAGTGCTAGAGATCCGTTGAGGACTGAGAATTCACCCCTCCACTTT
-	TRBV7-9	-	TRBJ2-7	CASSSGQGYAEQYF	TGTGCCAGCAGCTCTGGACAAGGCTACGCCGAGCAGTACTTC
-	TRBV5-1	-	TRBJ2-3	CASSTDSITSTDTQYF	TGCGCCAGCAGCACGGACAGTATTACTAGCACAGATACGCAGTATTTT
-	TRBV6-2/TRBV6-3	-	TRBJ2-7	CASRPLQGFYEQYF	TGTGCCAGCAGACCCCTACAGGGTTTCTACGAGCAGTACTTC
-	TRBV14	once	TRBJ1-1	CASSLQGGNTEAFF	TGTGCCAGCAGCCTCCAAGGGGGAAACACTGAAGCTTTCTTT
-	TRBV6-1	-	TRBJ2-1	CASSELGTYNEQFF	TGTGCCAGCAGTGAACTTGGGACCTACAATGAGCAGTTCTTC
TRBD1	TRBV5-6	-	TRBJ2-3	CASSLVGQGLDTQYF	TGTGCCAGCAGCTTGGTAGGACAGGGTTTAGATACGCAGTATTTT
-	TRBV28	-	TRBJ1-5	CASSFEGGQPQHF	TGTGCCAGCAGTTTTGAGGGGGGTCAGCCCCAGCATTTT
TRBD2	TRBV7-6	few	TRBJ2-1	CASSLGIGGGREQFF	TGTGCCAGCAGCTTAGGTATTGGGGGGGGTCGTGAGCAGTTCTTC
-	TRBV7-2	many	TRBJ2-1	CASSLVGAYNEQFF	TGTGCCAGCAGCTTAGTAGGGGCCTACAATGAGCAGTTCTTC
TRBD2	TRBV6-2/TRBV6-3	-	TRBJ2-1	CASSQLAGGPEEQFF	TGTGCCAGCAGTCAACTAGCGGGGGGGCCTGAGGAGCAGTTCTTC
TRBD1	TRBV5-1	-	TRBJ2-5	CASSETGIWETQYF	TGCGCCAGCAGCGAGACAGGGATTTGGGAGACCCAGTACTTC
TRBD2	TRBV20-1	-	TRBJ2-1	CSAPQAGGGNEQFF	TGCAGTGCCCCCCAGGCGGGGGGGGGTAATGAGCAGTTCTTC
-	TRBV12-3/TRBV12-4	few	TRBJ2-7	CASSLAPVSYEQYF	TGTGCCAGCAGTTTAGCGCCAGTTTCCTACGAGCAGTACTTC
TRBD1	TRBV6-2/TRBV6-3	-	TRBJ2-5	CASTPGTVQETQYF	TGTGCCAGCACCCCCGGGACAGTGCAAGAGACCCAGTACTTC
-	TRBV28	few	TRBJ1-4	CASTPKGRREKLFF	TGTGCCAGCACCCCAAAGGGGAGGCGGGAAAAACTGTTTTTT
TRBD2	TRBV12-3/TRBV12-4	-	TRBJ2-1	CASKRGLLEQFF	TGTGCCAGCAAGCGGGGACTCCTTGAGCAGTTCTTC
TRBD1	TRBV6-5	few	TRBJ1-3	CASSYSRDRGHNGNTIYF	TGTGCCAGCAGTTACTCGAGGGACAGGGGGCATAATGGAAACACCATATATTTT
TRBD2	TRBV2	-	TRBJ2-1	CASWTSGYDEQFF	TGTGCCAGTTGGACTAGCGGGTACGATGAGCAGTTCTTC
TRBD1	TRBV12-3/TRBV12-4	many	TRBJ1-5	CASSGGTGADQPQHF	TGTGCCAGCAGTGGCGGGACAGGGGCTGATCAGCCCCAGCATTTT
-	TRBV6-4	-	TRBJ1-5	CASSEGANQPQHF	TGTGCCAGCAGTGAGGGCGCCAATCAGCCCCAGCATTTT
TRBD2	TRBV27	many	TRBJ2-7	CASSLLAGGSSYEQYF	TGTGCCAGCAGTTTATTAGCGGGGGGGAGCTCCTACGAGCAGTACTTC
-	TRBV9	few	TRBJ2-1	CASSPGTREQQSSYNEQFF	TGTGCCAGCAGCCCCGGAACAAGGGAACAGCAGAGCTCCTACAATGAGCAGTTCTTC
-	TRBV7-7	-	TRBJ2-1	CASSQMELPPWNEQFF	TGTGCTAGCAGCCAGATGGAACTGCCTCCATGGAATGAGCAGTTCTTC
-	TRBV5-6	many	TRBJ1-1	CASRSGAYTEAFF	TGTGCCAGCAGGTCAGGGGCTTACACTGAAGCTTTCTTT
-	TRBV4-3	-	TRBJ2-7	CASSQDHGGTTRYEQYF	TGCGCCAGCAGCCAAGATCATGGAGGGACAACGAGATACGAGCAGTACTTC
-	TRBV6-2/TRBV6-3	many	TRBJ1-4	CASSSAIRDTANEKLFF	TGTGCCAGCAGTTCTGCTATCCGGGACACAGCTAATGAAAAACTGTTTTTT
-	TRBV6-6	few	TRBJ2-2	CASTPLNTGELFF	TGTGCCAGCACCCCCCTTAACACCGGGGAGCTGTTTTTT
-	TRBV6-2/TRBV6-3	-	TRBJ1-2	CASSYSGTRGGYTF	TGTGCCAGCAGTTACTCCGGGACGAGAGGCGGCTACACCTTC
-	TRBV5-5	-	TRBJ1-1	CASSLGGDTRGDTEAFF	TGTGCCAGCAGCTTGGGGGGGGACACCCGAGGGGACACTGAAGCTTTCTTT
TRBD2	TRBV7-2	-	TRBJ2-1	CASSFPGGQDEQFF	TGTGCCAGCAGCTTTCCGGGGGGGCAGGATGAGCAGTTCTTC
TRBD1	TRBV9	-	TRBJ1-2	CASSEEGQAYGYTF	TGTGCCAGCAGCGAAGAGGGACAGGCCTATGGCTACACCTTC
TRBD2	TRBV27	-	TRBJ2-3	CASRGGRGDLSTDTQYF	TGTGCCAGCCGGGGGGGGCGGGGCGATCTAAGCACAGATACGCAGTATTTT
TRBD1	TRBV20-1	-	TRBJ1-2	CSARSQGQGSNYGYTF	TGCAGTGCTAGATCGCAGGGACAGGGCTCTAACTATGGCTACACCTTC
-	TRBV7-8	few	TRBJ2-3	CASSQRSQITSTDTQYF	TGTGCCAGCAGCCAAAGGTCCCAGATAACTAGCACAGATACGCAGTATTTT
-	TRBV12-5	-	TRBJ2-7	CASGPEQYF	TGTGCTAGCGGCCCCGAGCAGTACTTC
-	TRBV2	-	TRBJ2-7	CASSEARRVGGAGYEQYF	TGTGCCAGCAGTGAAGCGCGGAGAGTCGGAGGCGCGGGATACGAGCAGTACTTC
-	TRBV3-1	-	TRBJ2-5	CASSQGRRSETQYF	TGTGCCAGCAGCCAAGGACGGCGGTCAGAGACCCAGTACTTC
-	TRBV27	few	TRBJ2-1	CASSWAGSYGNEQFF	TGTGCCAGCAGTTGGGCTGGTAGTTATGGCAATGAGCAGTTCTTC
-	TRBV9	-	TRBJ1-6	CASSVGGGLGSYNSPLHF	TGTGCCAGCAGCGTAGGGGGGGGGCTTGGCTCCTATAATTCACCCCTCCACTTT
-	TRBV4-3	-	TRBJ1-3	CASSQDDSLNTIYF	TGCGCCAGCAGCCAAGATGACAGTTTAAACACCATATATTTT
-	TRBV5-1	-	TRBJ2-3	CASSLYPPGEGTDTQYF	TGCGCCAGCAGCTTGTATCCTCCGGGGGAAGGCACAGATACGCAGTATTTT
-	TRBV7-9	few	TRBJ2-2	CASRPVGTGELFF	TGTGCCAGCAGACCGGTTGGTACCGGGGAGCTGTTTTTT
TRBD2	TRBV20-1	-	TRBJ2-3	CSAREAIGTSGGGTDTQYF	TGCAGTGCTAGAGAAGCGATAGGGACTAGCGGGGGCGGCACAGATACGCAGTATTTT
TRBD2	TRBV6-5	-	TRBJ2-7	CASSPLAGSSYEQYF	TGTGCCAGCAGTCCCTTAGCGGGGAGCTCCTACGAGCAGTACTTC